These T cell receptor beta chains were read from a single sample in a study of OX40 agonist ivuxolimab in advanced cancers. Profiled with immunoSEQ multiplex PCR; TCRdb holds only in-frame clones, not every one. The sample yields tens of thousands of clones, about nine tenths seen once. Sequenced here: CD4+ or CD8+ T cells sorted from blood, sampled in a trial of the OX40 agonist ivuxolimab. The receptor set was obtained from an adult with an advanced solid tumor such as melanoma, head and neck, liver or kidney cancer. Each CDR3 is given with its conserved first and last residue. D genes are given only for firm matches. Not every row has a clone size; where given, it reads once, few, many or a size class.

j_call	v_call	clone_size	d_call	cdr3_nt	cdr3_aa
TRBJ2-3	TRBV15	.	.	TGTGCCACCAGCAGGGATCCTGTAGATACGCAGTATTTT	CATSRDPVDTQYF
TRBJ1-1	TRBV19	.	.	TGTGCCAGTAGTAGACTCACTGAAGCTTTCTTT	CASSRLTEAFF
TRBJ2-1	TRBV27	once	.	TGTGCCAGCAGTTTAGCGGGTGAACGCTACAATGAGCAGTTCTTC	CASSLAGERYNEQFF
TRBJ2-3	TRBV30	.	TRBD2	TGTGCCTGGAGTTCGGGGGGAGCGGCAGATACGCAGTATTTT	CAWSSGGAADTQYF
TRBJ1-3	TRBV28	.	.	TGTGCCAGCAGTACACCCTTCTCTGGAAACACCATATATTTT	CASSTPFSGNTIYF
TRBJ2-3	TRBV30	.	.	TGTGCCTGGAGTGTAGCAGGGTGGACAGATACGCAGTATTTT	CAWSVAGWTDTQYF
TRBJ2-6	TRBV5-4	.	.	TGTGCCAGCAGCTTTGCTGGGGCCAACGTCCTGACTTTC	CASSFAGANVLTF
TRBJ1-5	TRBV28	.	.	TGTGCCAGCAACCTAGGGGGTTATCAGCCCCAGCATTTT	CASNLGGYQPQHF
TRBJ2-7	TRBV7-3	.	TRBD1	TGTGCCAGCAGCTTAGGGACAGGCCTTACCTACGAGCAGTACTTC	CASSLGTGLTYEQYF
TRBJ2-3	TRBV7-2	.	TRBD2	TGTGCCAGCAGCCTGGGATTTGCGGGAGGCACAGATACGCAGTATTTT	CASSLGFAGGTDTQYF
TRBJ2-5	TRBV27	.	TRBD1	TGTGCCAGCAGTCCCTCCTGGGGACAGGGAGGGGAGACCCAGTACTTC	CASSPSWGQGGETQYF
TRBJ1-1	TRBV14	.	.	TGTGCCAGCAGCCGAGAAGGGGTATACACTGAAGCTTTCTTT	CASSREGVYTEAFF
TRBJ1-4	TRBV7-2	.	.	TGTGCCAGCAGCTTATTGGCGTGGGATGAAAAACTGTTTTTT	CASSLLAWDEKLFF
TRBJ2-7	TRBV9	.	TRBD2	TGTGCCAGCAGCGTAGGCCTTGTGCGGGGGGGCTCCAGTCCCTACGAGCAGTACTTC	CASSVGLVRGGSSPYEQYF
TRBJ2-3	TRBV10-3	.	.	TGTGCCATCACTGGGGGGGCCGTAGATACGCAGTATTTT	CAITGGAVDTQYF
TRBJ2-2	TRBV7-6	.	TRBD1	TGTGCCAGCAGTTCCGGGACAGGGCCGAACACCGGGGAGCTGTTTTTT	CASSSGTGPNTGELFF
TRBJ2-5	TRBV18	.	.	TGTGCCAGCTCACCGGGGAATAAAGAGACCCAGTACTTC	CASSPGNKETQYF
TRBJ1-4	TRBV5-4	.	TRBD1	TGTGCCAGCAGCTTGGACAGGGGGCAGTATGAGGAAAAACTGTTTTTT	CASSLDRGQYEEKLFF
TRBJ2-2	TRBV10-1	few	.	TGCGCCAGCAGTGAGCTGTGGGGCGGGGAGCTGTTTTTT	CASSELWGGELFF
TRBJ2-1	TRBV10-3	.	.	TGTGCCATCAGTGAGATCCGTGGGGGGTCCTACAATGAGCAGTTCTTC	CAISEIRGGSYNEQFF
TRBJ2-5	TRBV19	.	TRBD1	TGTGCCAGTAGTGACAGGGGATCGGAGACCCAGTACTTC	CASSDRGSETQYF
TRBJ2-1	TRBV7-2	.	.	TGTGCCAGCAGCCTTACGTGGGATACCGCCAATGAGCAGTTCTTC	CASSLTWDTANEQFF
TRBJ2-3	TRBV18	.	.	TGTGCCAGCTCACCGGGGCGTTTAACAGATACGCAGTATTTT	CASSPGRLTDTQYF
TRBJ1-6	TRBV6-5	once	TRBD1	TGTGCCAGCAGTTCTGGACAGGTGACCAATTCACCCCTCCACTTT	CASSSGQVTNSPLHF
TRBJ2-1	TRBV5-3	.	TRBD2	TGTGCCAGAAGCTTGGCTAGCGGGAGGGCCAATGAGCAGTTCTTC	CARSLASGRANEQFF
TRBJ1-1	TRBV11-2	.	TRBD1	TGTGCCAGCACCCAGGGGGGGATGAACACTGAAGCTTTCTTT	CASTQGGMNTEAFF
TRBJ2-2	TRBV11-2	.	.	TGTGCCAGCAGCTTATCTCACTCTACGAACACCGGGGAGCTGTTTTTT	CASSLSHSTNTGELFF
TRBJ1-2	TRBV19	.	TRBD1	TGTGCCAGTAGTCTGACAGGGGTTGACGGCGGCTACACCTTC	CASSLTGVDGGYTF
TRBJ2-6	TRBV19	.	.	TGTGCCAGTAGCTGGGGATCTGGGGCCAACGTCCTGACTTTC	CASSWGSGANVLTF
TRBJ2-7	TRBV19	.	TRBD1	TGTGCCAGTGGACTTGCCGCGGGGACAGGGTTCTACGAGCAGTACTTC	CASGLAAGTGFYEQYF
TRBJ2-3	TRBV18	.	.	TGTGCCAGCTCATCCCAGCAGATTGGAGATACGCAGTATTTT	CASSSQQIGDTQYF
TRBJ2-5	TRBV18	.	.	TGTGCCAGCTCACCTCAGATCCTCCAAGAGACCCAGTACTTC	CASSPQILQETQYF
TRBJ2-7	TRBV1	.	.	TGCACCAGCAGCCACCCGACTAAGGGCTCCTACGAGCAGTACTTC	CTSSHPTKGSYEQYF
TRBJ2-1	TRBV15	.	.	TGTGCCACCAGCATTGCCGCCTACAATGAGCAGTTCTTC	CATSIAAYNEQFF
TRBJ1-1	TRBV6-5	.	TRBD1	TGTGCCAGCAGTTATTCGCAGGGGGGCGCTGAAGCTTTCTTT	CASSYSQGGAEAFF
TRBJ2-1	TRBV11-3	.	.	TGTGCCAGCAGCTTAGATGGTAGCTCCTACAATGAGCAGTTCTTC	CASSLDGSSYNEQFF
TRBJ1-5	TRBV19	.	.	TGTGCCAGTAGTCAGAGGCGTCGAAGCAATCAGCCCCAGCATTTT	CASSQRRRSNQPQHF
TRBJ1-4	TRBV30	.	.	TGTGCCTGGAGGCCTTTGACACCAGCTAATGAAAAACTGTTTTTT	CAWRPLTPANEKLFF
TRBJ2-5	TRBV10-3	.	TRBD2	TGTGCCATCAGTCTAGCGGGAGGTTCAGAGACCCAGTACTTC	CAISLAGGSETQYF
TRBJ2-1	TRBV11-3	.	.	TGTGCCAGCAGCTTTGGCGGGTTATCCTACAATGAGCAGTTCTTC	CASSFGGLSYNEQFF
TRBJ2-1	TRBV5-1	.	.	TGCGCCAGCAGGGGGATTCTGGTCCAATCCAATGAGCAGTTCTTC	CASRGILVQSNEQFF
TRBJ2-2	TRBV5-1	.	.	TGCGCCAGCAGCTTTGGGACCACCGGGGAGCTGTTTTTT	CASSFGTTGELFF
TRBJ1-4	TRBV2	.	.	TGTGCCAGCAGTGAATCGGGGGTGCGAGAAAAACTGTTTTTT	CASSESGVREKLFF
TRBJ2-6	TRBV5-6	.	.	TGTGCCAGCAGCTTGGGGCAGGGCTCCACTGGGGCCAACGTCCTGACTTTC	CASSLGQGSTGANVLTF
TRBJ2-3	TRBV5-1	.	TRBD2	TGCGCCAGCAGCCCCACTGGGCGGGGGTTCACAGATACGCAGTATTTT	CASSPTGRGFTDTQYF
TRBJ2-5	TRBV19	.	TRBD1	TGTGCCAGTAGTATGGGGGGGACAGGGGAAGAGACCCAGTACTTC	CASSMGGTGEETQYF
TRBJ1-2	TRBV7-9	.	.	TGTGCCAGCAGCACAATAAGACAGCCAATTCACCATGGCTACACCTTC	CASSTIRQPIHHGYTF
TRBJ1-5	TRBV9	.	.	TGTGCCAGCAGCGTAGGGTCGGGATTCGCGGATCCCCAGCCCCAGCATTTT	CASSVGSGFADPQPQHF
TRBJ2-7	TRBV6-1	.	.	TGTGCCAGCAGGACAGGATACGCCTACGAGCAGTACTTC	CASRTGYAYEQYF
TRBJ1-2	TRBV7-2	.	.	TGTGCCAGCAGCCTAGACAGAACCTATGGCTACACCTTC	CASSLDRTYGYTF
TRBJ1-2	TRBV6-5	.	TRBD1	TGTGCCAGCAATTCCGGACAGGGGGTTATTGGCTACACCTTC	CASNSGQGVIGYTF
TRBJ1-1	TRBV6-5	once	.	TGTGCCAGCAGTTACTCGGTGGGAACGGTGTACACTGAAGCTTTCTTT	CASSYSVGTVYTEAFF
TRBJ2-5	TRBV6-1	.	.	TGTGCCAGCAGTGACAGCCACGAGGAGACCCAGTACTTC	CASSDSHEETQYF